A single sample gave rise to the 19 T cell receptor beta chains below, sequenced in a study of cytomegalovirus exposure and HLA in healthy donors. TCRdb's table, derived via immunoSEQ multiplex PCR, lists solely in-frame clones and lacks some. Of 150,000 or so clones listed, around nine tenths were seen once; the top ten hold roughly 1.4%. The sequenced sample was PBMCs. All receptors derive from a woman aged 25 to 39 in good health and CMV-seronegative.

The V and J genes are TRBV19 and TRBJ1-2; no firm D call. Trimming removed 4 bases at V and 4 bases at J, with 4 bases between. Per germline, CDR1 LNHDA and CDR2 SQIVND (reference sequence). The CDR3 is made up of 11 amino acids. The CDR3 reads CASSTGYGYTF. In DNA form, the CDR3 reads TGTGCCAGTAGTACGGGCTATGGCTACACCTTC.

The V gene is TRBV7-2, the J gene TRBJ2-6; TRBD2 might be the D (5 bases). Germline V gene data show CDR1 as SGHTA and CDR2 as FQGNSA. The CDR3 runs to 15 residues. V lost 3 bases and J lost 4, with 10 bases in between. The CDR3 coding sequence is TGTGCCAGCAGCTTTGCGGGTTTCGGGGCCAACGTCCTGACTTTC. It yields the protein CASSFAGFGANVLTF.

The chain uses TRBV2 and TRBJ2-4, with TRBD1 matching over 7 bases. Trimming took 6 bases from V and 7 from J; bases not matched to a gene: 6. The CDR3 has 13 amino acids. The germline V gene encodes CDR1 SNHLY and CDR2 FYNNEI. CDR3: CASRADRNNIQYF. CDR3 nucleotides: TGTGCCAGCAGAGCGGACAGGAACAACATTCAGTACTTC.

The chain couples TRBV6-5 to TRBJ1-5, with D possibly matching TRBD1 (6 bases). From germline, CDR1 is MNHEY and CDR2 SVGAGI. V dropped 6 bases and J dropped 2 bases, with 11 bases sitting between them. This CDR3 has 14 residues. This CDR3 reads CASSRQVGNQPQHF. The CDR3 nucleotides are TGTGCCAGCAGCCGACAGGTAGGCAATCAGCCCCAGCATTTT.

This clone was seen only once. This chain links TRBV6-5 with TRBJ1-3; D is undetermined. Germline lookup yields CDR1 MNHEY and CDR2 SVGAGI. The length of the CDR3 is 13 residues. The V end was cut by 4 bases, the J end by 3 bases, with 7 bases between. The CDR3 region has the DNA TGTGCCAGCAGTTCGTACTATGGAAACACCATATATTTT. It specifies CASSSYYGNTIYF.

The chain carries TRBV19 and TRBJ2-6; D is uncertain. The CDR3 totals 19 residues. The germline CDR1 and CDR2 sequences are LNHDA and SQIVND (reference sequence). V dropped 4 bases and J dropped 0 bases, with 19 bases sitting between them. The CDR3 region is CASSRPLRLTSSGANVLTF. The CDR3 DNA reads as TGTGCCAGTAGTAGGCCACTGAGACTCACTTCCTCTGGGGCCAACGTCCTGACTTTC.

This chain joins TRBV4-1 and TRBJ2-7; D is possibly TRBD1 (5 bases). CDR3 length: 15 residues. Germline values: CDR1 MGHRA, CDR2 YSYEKL. V shed 1 base and J shed 2 bases, with 12 bases lying between them. In DNA form, the CDR3 reads TGCGCCAGCAGCCAAGCCCCAGGGCTCACCTACGAGCAGTACTTC. Translating it yields CASSQAPGLTYEQYF.

This clone turned up a few times. The chain joins TRBV12-5 to TRBJ2-7; no clear D gene. CDR3 length equals 11 residues. The V gene's germline CDR1 is LGHNT and CDR2 FRNRAP. Trimming removed 4 bases from V and 2 bases from J, with 3 bases in between. DNA for the CDR3: TGTGCTAGTGGTTATACCTACGAGCAGTACTTC. It codes for CASGYTYEQYF.

The chain joins TRBV25-1 to TRBJ1-4; perhaps TRBD1 as D (5 bases). Trimming took 3 bases from V and 5 from J, leaving 13 bases between them. Germline CDR1 and CDR2: MGHDK and SYGVNS. The CDR3 contains 15 residues. The CDR3 sequence is CASSDPGRLNEKLFF. CDR3 DNA: TGTGCCAGCAGTGATCCAGGGCGGTTAAATGAAAAACTGTTTTTT.

The V call is TRBV7-2, the J call TRBJ1-1; tentative D call: TRBD1 (6 bases). The CDR3 is made up of 14 amino acids. Trimming took 4 bases from V and 0 from J, leaving 9 bases between them. CDR1 SGHTA and CDR2 FQGNSA come from the germline V gene. The CDR3 loop reads CASSYRDMNTEAFF. CDR3 in DNA: TGTGCCAGCAGCTACCGGGACATGAACACTGAAGCTTTCTTT.

The V call is TRBV5-4, the J call TRBJ1-3; a possible D gene is TRBD1 (6 bases). V was trimmed by 1 base and J by 4 bases, leaving 9 bases between them. The germline gives CDR1 SGHNT, CDR2 YYREEE (reference sequence). This CDR3 contains 14 residues. In DNA form, the CDR3 reads TGTGCCAGCAGCTTGCGGGGGGCCGGAAACACCATATATTTT. Its translation: CASSLRGAGNTIYF.

This clone was seen once. J is TRBJ2-3 and V is TRBV18, with TRBD2 matching over 10 bases. The CDR3 runs 18 residues. V lost 3 bases and J lost 2; bases outside the gene matches: 11. Germline V gene lookup returns CDR1 KGHSH and CDR2 LQKENI. The CDR3 loop reads CASSPRVASGGNTDTQYF. CDR3 in DNA: TGTGCCAGCTCACCGAGGGTGGCTAGCGGGGGAAACACAGATACGCAGTATTTT.

This chain uses TRBV7-8 with TRBJ1-5; 7 bases agree with TRBD1. This CDR3 comprises 15 residues. V shed 5 bases and J 4 bases; nucleotides not matched to a gene: 8. CDR1 SGHVS and CDR2 FQNEAQ come from the germline V gene. The DNA for the CDR3 is TGTGCCAGCAGCAAGACAGGGCTAATAAATCAGCCCCAGCATTTT. Translating gives CASSKTGLINQPQHF.

The rearrangement uses TRBV14 and TRBJ1-2; D is undetermined. This CDR3 has 13 amino acids. V was cut by 1 base and J by 4 bases, with 7 bases left in between. Germline V gives CDR1 SGHDN, CDR2 FVKESK. The DNA of the CDR3 is TGTGCCAGCAGCCAAGGTCACAGCTATGGCTACACCTTC. It codes for CASSQGHSYGYTF.

The chain links TRBV7-9 to TRBJ2-3; D gene uncertain. Deletions cut 6 bases from V and 6 bases from J, with 7 bases between. Germline CDR1 and CDR2: SEHNR and FQNEAQ (reference sequence). This CDR3 comprises 11 residues. CDR3 region: CASSRSDTQYF. For the CDR3, the DNA is TGTGCCAGCAGTAGATCTGATACGCAGTATTTT. The full variable domain, completed using reference TRBV7-9 and TRBJ2-3, is DTGVSQNPRHKITKRGQNVTFRCDPISEHNRLYWYRQTLGQGPEFLTYFQNEAQLEKSRLLSDRFSAERPKGSFSTLEIQRTEQGDSAMYLCASSRSDTQYFGPGTRLTVL.

The chain joins TRBV7-9 to TRBJ2-7; tentative D call: TRBD2 (6 bases). Germline lookup yields CDR1 SEHNR and CDR2 FQNEAQ (reference sequence). Trimming removed 5 bases from V and 3 bases from J, with 11 bases in between. The CDR3 covers 13 residues. The CDR3 loop reads CASSPAGSYEQYF. CDR3 DNA: TGTGCCAGCAGCCCCGCCGGGAGCTACGAGCAGTACTTC. The whole variable domain, remainder taken from reference TRBV7-9 and TRBJ2-7, is DTGVSQNPRHKITKRGQNVTFRCDPISEHNRLYWYRQTLGQGPEFLTYFQNEAQLEKSRLLSDRFSAERPKGSFSTLEIQRTEQGDSAMYLCASSPAGSYEQYFGPGTRLTVT.

This clone was seen only a few times. The chain employs TRBV5-6 and TRBJ1-6, with TRBD1 matching 8 bases. Losses at the gene ends were 2 bases for V and 3 bases for J; bases not matched to a gene: 1. This CDR3 has 15 amino acids. In germline, CDR1 is SGHDT, CDR2 YYEEEE. CDR3 bases: TGTGCCAGCAGCTTAACAGGGGGCTATAATTCACCCCTCCACTTT. Translated, it gives CASSLTGGYNSPLHF. Filled out from reference TRBV5-6 and TRBJ1-6, the complete variable domain reads DAGVTQSPTHLIKTRGQQVTLRCSPKSGHDTVSWYQQALGQGPQFIFQYYEEEERQRGNFPDRFSGHQFPNYSSELNVNALLLGDSALYLCASSLTGGYNSPLHFGNGTRLTVT.

V gene TRBV7-8 combines with J gene TRBJ1-2; TRBD1 is a possible D gene (6 bases). V lost 1 base and J 6 bases, leaving 12 bases between the germline ends. The CDR3 totals 14 residues. Germline lookup yields CDR1 SGHVS and CDR2 FQNEAQ. DNA for the CDR3: TGTGCCAGCAGCTTAGTGGGGGCTGGGGATGGCTACACCTTC. It translates to CASSLVGAGDGYTF. Together with reference TRBV7-8 and TRBJ1-2, the CDR3 gives the full variable domain: GAGVSQSPRYKVAKRGQDVALRCDPISGHVSLFWYQQALGQGPEFLTYFQNEAQLDKSGLPSDRFFAERPEGSVSTLKIQRTQQEDSAVYLCASSLVGAGDGYTFGSGTRLTVV.

V usage is TRBV5-5 and J usage is TRBJ1-6; possible D gene TRBD1, 6 bases. The CDR3 covers 14 residues. V was shortened by 4 bases and J by 6 bases, with 11 bases between the two germline ends. CDR1 SGHKS and CDR2 YYEKEE come from the germline V gene (reference sequence). The CDR3 region has the DNA TGTGCCAGCAGCCCGGACAGTTCTAATTCACCCCTCCACTTT. Amino acid sequence: CASSPDSSNSPLHF.